The 18 T cell receptor beta chains in this list originate from one sample, sequenced in a study of blood T cells in healthy people across ages. PCR was performed a second time for roughly 7 to 12 cycles using a sample-barcoded 5' primer and a J-beta primer mix. A single record per CDR3 protein comes from TCRdb applying MiXCR to the 5' RACE reads. The sample shows approximately 800,000 distinct CDR3 sequences, about 36% of them seen only once. The sample was blood. These receptors all stem from a young man in good health.

This clonotype came up a few times. A much larger clonotype is one base distant, so this may be a read error. The J gene is TRBJ2-7, the V gene TRBV20-1; D not resolved. The germline V gene has CDR1 DFQATT and CDR2 SNEGSKA (reference sequence). The CDR3 sequence is 11 residues long. Between the trimmed V and J ends, which lost 7 bases and 7 bases, there was a span of 14 bases. CDR3 protein: CSVKVKDEQYF. The CDR3 nucleotides read TGCAGTGTCAAGGTTAAAGATGAGCAGTACTTC.

The rearrangement uses TRBV7-2 and TRBJ1-1; no definite D call. Germline CDR1 and CDR2: SGHTA and FQGNSA. The V gene lost 0 bases and the J gene lost 4 bases, with 9 bases spanning the gap. The CDR3 has 14 residues. In DNA, the CDR3 is TGTGCCAGCAGCTTAGCGAGGGAAAGCACTGAAGCTTTCTTT. Translated: CASSLARESTEAFF.

The chain couples TRBV20-1 to TRBJ2-1, with TRBD2 identical over 13 bases. Germline lookup yields CDR1 DFQATT and CDR2 SNEGSKA (reference sequence). Trimming took 8 bases from V and 7 from J; bases not matched to a gene: 14. The CDR3 runs 16 residues. The CDR3 protein is CSSSLLAGGLGNEQFF. The CDR3 DNA reads as TGCAGTTCCTCCTTACTAGCGGGAGGGCTGGGGAATGAGCAGTTCTTC.

The chain couples TRBV6-5 to TRBJ2-3, with D possibly being TRBD1 (6 bases). This CDR3 is built from 17 residues. Trimming stripped 2 bases from V and 2 bases from J, with 17 bases between. Germline-derived CDR1 and CDR2 are MNHEY and SVGAGI. CDR3 region: CASSYEETGLNTDTQYF. In DNA, the CDR3 is TGTGCCAGCAGTTACGAGGAAACAGGGTTGAACACAGATACGCAGTATTTT.

This clonotype appeared a few times. This rearrangement joins TRBV6-5 to TRBJ1-5; TRBD1 aligns across 8 bases. J gave up 2 bases and V 6 bases, and 6 bases lay outside the gene matches. The germline V gene encodes CDR1 MNHEY and CDR2 SVGAGI. The CDR3 consists of 15 residues. CDR3 sequence reads: CASSPTGARNQPQHF. DNA of the CDR3: TGTGCCAGCAGCCCGACAGGGGCCCGCAATCAGCCCCAGCATTTT.

The gene calls are TRBV29-1 and TRBJ1-1, with 7 bases matching TRBD1. This CDR3 comprises 12 residues. J gave up 5 bases and V 7 bases, and 7 bases lay outside the gene matches. Germline lookup yields CDR1 SQVTM and CDR2 ANQGSEA. The CDR3 reads CSGRGTETEAFF. DNA for the CDR3: TGCAGCGGGAGGGGGACAGAGACTGAAGCTTTCTTT.

In this sample, this clonotype turned up many times. The chain couples TRBV12-3 or TRBV12-4 to TRBJ1-2; no firm D call. The length of the CDR3 is 13 residues. V shed 3 bases and J shed 1 base, with 6 bases lying between them. CDR3 protein: CASSFGSNYGYTF. CDR3 DNA: TGTGCCAGCAGTTTCGGGAGTAACTATGGCTACACCTTC.

The rearrangement links TRBV29-1 to TRBJ2-1; 9 bases align to TRBD1. V shed 7 bases and J 4 bases; nucleotides not matched to a gene: 5. CDR3 length: 13 amino acids. The germline V gene has CDR1 SQVTM and CDR2 ANQGSEA. CDR3 sequence reads: CSADRGDYNEQFF. The CDR3 DNA reads as TGCAGCGCGGACAGGGGCGATTACAATGAGCAGTTCTTC.

The rearrangement joins TRBV7-2 to TRBJ1-2; 11 bases line up with TRBD1. The CDR3 runs 14 residues. V shed 5 bases, J shed 7 bases, and the junction held 6 bases outside the gene matches. Germline CDR1 is SGHTA and CDR2 is FQGNSA. The CDR3 DNA reads TGTGCCAGCAGCGACGGACAGGGGGCTGGTGGCTACACCTTC. This encodes CASSDGQGAGGYTF.

The chain has TRBV18 and TRBJ2-3; 9 positions match TRBD1. Germline assignment: CDR1 KGHSH and CDR2 LQKENI. Unmatched junction bases numbered 11, after V lost 6 bases and J lost 7 bases. CDR3 size: 15 residues. CDR3: CASSPGLQGANTQYF. The CDR3 region has the DNA TGTGCCAGCTCCCCAGGCTTACAGGGGGCAAATACGCAGTATTTT.

The sample holds a few counts of this clonotype. The chain recombines TRBV7-2 with TRBJ2-1, with 10 bases that match TRBD2. This CDR3 region has 15 residues. Germline CDR1 and CDR2: SGHTA and FQGNSA. The V segment lost 5 bases and the J segment 6 bases; nucleotides outside the gene matches: 7. CDR3 in DNA: TGTGCCAGCAGCCCAAGCGGGGGGGCGTCCAATGAGCAGTTCTTC. It is translated as CASSPSGGASNEQFF. Full variable domain (remainder filled in from reference TRBV7-2 and TRBJ2-1): GAGVSQSPSNKVTEKGKDVELRCDPISGHTALYWYRQSLGQGLEFLIYFQGNSAPDKSGLPSDRFSAERTGGSVSTLTIQRTQQEDSAVYLCASSPSGGASNEQFFGPGTRLTVL.

This clonotype has a single count. The chain combines TRBV2 with TRBJ2-1, with D possibly being TRBD2 (7 bases). V shed 3 bases and J shed 10 bases, with 19 bases lying between them. CDR3 length: 15 amino acids. Per germline, CDR1 SNHLY and CDR2 FYNNEI. The CDR3 loop reads CASSDPRGLYYEQFF. CDR3 coding DNA: TGTGCCAGCAGTGATCCGCGGGGGCTATACTACGAGCAGTTCTTC.

The J gene is TRBJ2-7, the V gene TRBV4-2; D not resolved. From germline, CDR1 is LGHNA and CDR2 YNFKEQ. Trimming cost V 0 bases and J 7 bases, with 22 bases left between them. This CDR3 region has 17 residues. The CDR3 nucleotides read TGTGCCAGCAGCCAAGAAGTGGGAACAGAACTTAATAATGAGCAGTACTTC. Its translation: CASSQEVGTELNNEQYF.

Comments on this clonotype: A much larger clone sits a single nucleotide away, making a read error possible. The genes are TRBV12-3 or TRBV12-4 and TRBJ2-3; D possibly corresponds to TRBD2 (6 bases). V lost 6 bases, J lost 2 bases, and 18 bases lay in between. The CDR3 length is 16 residues. The DNA of the CDR3 is TGTGCCAGCAGCCCTAGACTAGACAAGAACACAGATACGCAGTATTTT. It encodes CASSPRLDKNTDTQYF.

This clonotype appeared a single time. The rearrangement links TRBV4-1 to TRBJ1-1; D is unresolved. With 0 bases removed from V and 0 bases from J, the gap between germline ends came to 14 bases. The CDR3 consists of 17 residues. The germline V gene has CDR1 MGHRA and CDR2 YSYEKL. CDR3 sequence reads: CASSQEAAPGVNTEAFF. CDR3 coding DNA: TGCGCCAGCAGCCAAGAGGCCGCCCCCGGGGTGAACACTGAAGCTTTCTTT.

This clonotype was seen more than once but under ten times. This sequence joins TRBV3-1 and TRBJ2-5; D is undetermined. CDR3 length: 12 residues. Per germline, CDR1 LGHDT and CDR2 YNNKEL (reference sequence). V was clipped by 1 base and J by 6 bases, with 6 bases between them. CDR3 residues: CASSQVTKTQYF. CDR3 nucleotide sequence: TGTGCCAGCAGCCAAGTTACCAAGACCCAGTACTTC.

The chain carries TRBV10-3 and TRBJ2-5; 10 bases match TRBD2. The CDR3 covers 11 residues. V gave up 8 bases and J gave up 11 bases; unmatched junction bases: 5. Germline V lookup: CDR1 ENHRY, CDR2 SYGVKD. The CDR3 spells CAIGTSDEQYF. The CDR3 nucleotides read TGTGCCATCGGGACTAGCGATGAGCAGTACTTC.

In its sample, this clonotype was seen many times. This chain joins TRBV4-2 and TRBJ2-1; 7 bases map to TRBD1. J was trimmed by 6 bases and V by 1 base; bases with no gene match: 12. The CDR3 is 17 amino acids. Germline V gene lookup returns CDR1 LGHNA and CDR2 YNFKEQ. Written as DNA, the CDR3 is TGTGCCAGCAGCCAAGGGAACACAGGGGTAGAAGTCAATGAGCAGTTCTTC. It is translated as CASSQGNTGVEVNEQFF.